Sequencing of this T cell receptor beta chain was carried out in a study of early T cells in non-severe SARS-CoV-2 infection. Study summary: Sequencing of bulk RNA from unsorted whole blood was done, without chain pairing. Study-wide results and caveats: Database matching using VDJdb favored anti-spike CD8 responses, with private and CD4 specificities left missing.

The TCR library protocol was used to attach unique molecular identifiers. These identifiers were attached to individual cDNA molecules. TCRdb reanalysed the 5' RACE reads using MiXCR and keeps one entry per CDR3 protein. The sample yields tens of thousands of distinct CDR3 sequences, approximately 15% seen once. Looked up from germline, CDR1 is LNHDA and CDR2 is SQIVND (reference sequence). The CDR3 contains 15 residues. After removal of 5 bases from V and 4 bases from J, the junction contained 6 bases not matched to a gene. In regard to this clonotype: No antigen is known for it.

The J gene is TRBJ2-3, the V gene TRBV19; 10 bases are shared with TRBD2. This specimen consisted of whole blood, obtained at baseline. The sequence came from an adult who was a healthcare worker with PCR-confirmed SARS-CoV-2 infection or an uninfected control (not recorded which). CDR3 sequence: CASSGLAAGADTQYF. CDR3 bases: TGTGCCAGTAGTGGACTAGCGGCGGGCGCAGATACGCAGTATTTT.